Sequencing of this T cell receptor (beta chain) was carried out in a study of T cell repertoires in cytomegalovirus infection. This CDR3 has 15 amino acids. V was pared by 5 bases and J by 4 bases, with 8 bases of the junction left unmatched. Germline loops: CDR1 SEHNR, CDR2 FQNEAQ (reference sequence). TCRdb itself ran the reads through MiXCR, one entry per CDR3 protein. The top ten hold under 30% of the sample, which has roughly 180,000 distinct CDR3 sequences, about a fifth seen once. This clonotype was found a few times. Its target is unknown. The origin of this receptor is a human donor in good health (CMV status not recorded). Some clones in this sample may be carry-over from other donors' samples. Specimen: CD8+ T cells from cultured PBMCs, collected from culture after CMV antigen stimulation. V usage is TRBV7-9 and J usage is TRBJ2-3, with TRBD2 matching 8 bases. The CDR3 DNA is TGTGCCAGCAGCGGTAGCGGGGCAAGGTCAGATACGCAGTATTTT. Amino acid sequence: CASSGSGARSDTQYF.